Included here is one T cell receptor beta chain sequence, with context. These data are taken from a study of cytomegalovirus exposure and HLA in healthy donors. PCR amplification relied on 60 Vbeta primers (plus 13 Jbeta primers). Original processing notes: It was a later analysis that counted approximately 81 million unique TCR beta chains, of which some 12 million were shared. Here immunoSEQ multiplex PCR was the method, and the copy in TCRdb shows in-frame clones only, minus some. V and J calls and clone size are those listed in that table; D and trimming were worked out from the DNA. The sample lists around 170,000 clones, around three quarters occurring once. The germline gives CDR1 SGHTA, CDR2 FQGNSA. This CDR3 region has 14 residues. V gave up 1 base and J gave up 5 bases, with 11 bases separating them.

The TCR originated in a woman in her 30s in good health and CMV-seropositive. Sequencing used PBMCs. The V call is TRBV7-2, the J call TRBJ2-5; a possible D gene is TRBD2 (5 bases). CDR3 sequence (DNA): TGTGCCAGCAGCTTAGAGAGGGTCTGGGAGACCCAGTACTTC. This translates into CASSLERVWETQYF.